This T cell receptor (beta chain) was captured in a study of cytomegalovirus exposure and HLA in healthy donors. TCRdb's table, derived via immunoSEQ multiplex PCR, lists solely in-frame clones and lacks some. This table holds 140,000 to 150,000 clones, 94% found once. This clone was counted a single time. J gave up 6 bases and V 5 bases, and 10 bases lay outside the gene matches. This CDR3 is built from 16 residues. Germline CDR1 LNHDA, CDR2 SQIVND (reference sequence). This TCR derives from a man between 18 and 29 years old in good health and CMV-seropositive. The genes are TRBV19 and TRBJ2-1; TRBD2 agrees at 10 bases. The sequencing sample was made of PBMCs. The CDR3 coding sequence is TGTGCCAGTAGTTATTGGGGCCTAGCGGGAGCCAATGAGCAGTTCTTC. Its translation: CASSYWGLAGANEQFF. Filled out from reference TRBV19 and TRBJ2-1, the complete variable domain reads DGGITQSPKYLFRKEGQNVTLSCEQNLNHDAMYWYRQDPGQGLRLIYYSQIVNDFQKGDIAEGYSVSREKKESFPLTVTSAQKNPTAFYLCASSYWGLAGANEQFFGPGTRLTVL.